The entry below gives a single T cell receptor beta chain sequence along with its context. Antigen specificity is unknown. The length of the CDR3 is 12 residues. The V gene end was trimmed by 8 bases and the J gene end by 6 bases; junction bases not matched to a gene: 7. Germline assignment: CDR1 SGHRS and CDR2 YFSETQ. The data originate from a study of cytomegalovirus exposure and HLA in healthy donors. Study in general: Most donors, about 82% of a few hundred genotyped, fell in the Caucasian-associated ancestry cluster.

Use of 60 Vbeta and 13 Jbeta primers characterized the PCR. Profiled with immunoSEQ multiplex PCR; TCRdb holds only in-frame clones, not every one. The sample holds over 200,000 clones, 70% to 85% seen once. Study-level findings and limits: With later analysis, a missense DCLRE1C variant became linked to TCR beta V- and J-gene trimming.

This sequence originates from a woman aged 60-70 years in good health and CMV-seropositive. The rearrangement joins TRBV5-1 to TRBJ1-2, with TRBD1 matching over 7 bases. The sequenced material came from PBMCs. CDR3 region: CASDRDRDGYTF. The CDR3 coding sequence is TGCGCCAGTGATCGCGACAGGGATGGCTACACCTTC. Full variable domain (remainder filled in from reference TRBV5-1 and TRBJ1-2): KAGVTQTPRYLIKTRGQQVTLSCSPISGHRSVSWYQQTPGQGLQFLFEYFSETQRNKGNFPGRFSGRQFSNSRSEMNVSTLELGDSALYLCASDRDRDGYTFGSGTRLTVV.